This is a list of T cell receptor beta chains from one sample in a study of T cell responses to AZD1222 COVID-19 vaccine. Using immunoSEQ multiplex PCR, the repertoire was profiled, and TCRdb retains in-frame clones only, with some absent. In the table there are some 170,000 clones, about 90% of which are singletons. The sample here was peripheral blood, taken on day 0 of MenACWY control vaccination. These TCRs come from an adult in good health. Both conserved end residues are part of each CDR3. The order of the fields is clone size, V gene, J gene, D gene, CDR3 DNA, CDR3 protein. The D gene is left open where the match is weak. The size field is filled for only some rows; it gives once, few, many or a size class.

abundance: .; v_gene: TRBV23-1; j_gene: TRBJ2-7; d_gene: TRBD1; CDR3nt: TGCGCCAGCAGTCAACGGGACAGCAAAAACTCCTACGAGCAGTACTTC; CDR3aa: CASSQRDSKNSYEQYF
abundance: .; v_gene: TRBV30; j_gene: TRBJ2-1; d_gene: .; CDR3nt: TGTGCCTGGAGTGTACGTGGGGCCATCCGGCAGTTCTTC; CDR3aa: CAWSVRGAIRQFF
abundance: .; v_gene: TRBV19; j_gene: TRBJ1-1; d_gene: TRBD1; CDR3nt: TGTGCCAGTAGCACAGGGGGCCAGAACACTGAAGCTTTCTTT; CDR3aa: CASSTGGQNTEAFF
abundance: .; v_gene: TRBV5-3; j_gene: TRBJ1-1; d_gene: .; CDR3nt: TGTGCCAGAAGCCCGCACGAGAACTATTCACAGGCTCTCTCCCTCCTGAACACTGAAGCTTTCTTT; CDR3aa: CARSPHENYSQALSLLNTEAFF
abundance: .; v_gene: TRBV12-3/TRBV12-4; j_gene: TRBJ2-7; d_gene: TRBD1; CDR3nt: TGTGCCAGCAGTCTGACAGGGATGGGGGAGCAGTACTTC; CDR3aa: CASSLTGMGEQYF
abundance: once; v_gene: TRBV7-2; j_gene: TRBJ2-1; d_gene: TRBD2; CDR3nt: TGTGCCAGCAGCTTCCTGACTAGCGGGTACTACAATGAGCAGTTCTTC; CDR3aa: CASSFLTSGYYNEQFF
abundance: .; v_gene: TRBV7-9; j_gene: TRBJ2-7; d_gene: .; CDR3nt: TGTGCCAGCAGCTTAGACAGCCACTTTTCCTACGAGCAGTACTTC; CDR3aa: CASSLDSHFSYEQYF
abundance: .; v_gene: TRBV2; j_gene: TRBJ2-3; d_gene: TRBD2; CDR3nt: TGTGCCAGCACGACTAGCCCATTCACAGATACGCAGTATTTT; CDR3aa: CASTTSPFTDTQYF
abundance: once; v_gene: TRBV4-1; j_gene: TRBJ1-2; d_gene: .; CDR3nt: TGCGCCAGCAGCCAAGATTCCCTGCCAAACCGGGGCTACACCTTC; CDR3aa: CASSQDSLPNRGYTF
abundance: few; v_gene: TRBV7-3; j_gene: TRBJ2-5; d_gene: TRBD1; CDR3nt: TGTGCCAGCAGCCTGACAGGGTGGGAGACCCAGTACTTC; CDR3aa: CASSLTGWETQYF
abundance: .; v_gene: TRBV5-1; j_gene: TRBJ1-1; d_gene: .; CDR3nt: TGCGCCAGCAGCTTAGGAGGAGAAGCTTTCTTT; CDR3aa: CASSLGGEAFF
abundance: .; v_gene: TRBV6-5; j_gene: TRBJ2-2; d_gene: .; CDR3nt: TGTGCCAGCAGTTACTCCAGCACCGGGGAGCTGTTTTTT; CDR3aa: CASSYSSTGELFF
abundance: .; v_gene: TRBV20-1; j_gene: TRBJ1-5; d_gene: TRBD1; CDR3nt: TGCAGTGCCAGTACAGGGGTTCATCAGCCCCAGCATTTT; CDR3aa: CSASTGVHQPQHF